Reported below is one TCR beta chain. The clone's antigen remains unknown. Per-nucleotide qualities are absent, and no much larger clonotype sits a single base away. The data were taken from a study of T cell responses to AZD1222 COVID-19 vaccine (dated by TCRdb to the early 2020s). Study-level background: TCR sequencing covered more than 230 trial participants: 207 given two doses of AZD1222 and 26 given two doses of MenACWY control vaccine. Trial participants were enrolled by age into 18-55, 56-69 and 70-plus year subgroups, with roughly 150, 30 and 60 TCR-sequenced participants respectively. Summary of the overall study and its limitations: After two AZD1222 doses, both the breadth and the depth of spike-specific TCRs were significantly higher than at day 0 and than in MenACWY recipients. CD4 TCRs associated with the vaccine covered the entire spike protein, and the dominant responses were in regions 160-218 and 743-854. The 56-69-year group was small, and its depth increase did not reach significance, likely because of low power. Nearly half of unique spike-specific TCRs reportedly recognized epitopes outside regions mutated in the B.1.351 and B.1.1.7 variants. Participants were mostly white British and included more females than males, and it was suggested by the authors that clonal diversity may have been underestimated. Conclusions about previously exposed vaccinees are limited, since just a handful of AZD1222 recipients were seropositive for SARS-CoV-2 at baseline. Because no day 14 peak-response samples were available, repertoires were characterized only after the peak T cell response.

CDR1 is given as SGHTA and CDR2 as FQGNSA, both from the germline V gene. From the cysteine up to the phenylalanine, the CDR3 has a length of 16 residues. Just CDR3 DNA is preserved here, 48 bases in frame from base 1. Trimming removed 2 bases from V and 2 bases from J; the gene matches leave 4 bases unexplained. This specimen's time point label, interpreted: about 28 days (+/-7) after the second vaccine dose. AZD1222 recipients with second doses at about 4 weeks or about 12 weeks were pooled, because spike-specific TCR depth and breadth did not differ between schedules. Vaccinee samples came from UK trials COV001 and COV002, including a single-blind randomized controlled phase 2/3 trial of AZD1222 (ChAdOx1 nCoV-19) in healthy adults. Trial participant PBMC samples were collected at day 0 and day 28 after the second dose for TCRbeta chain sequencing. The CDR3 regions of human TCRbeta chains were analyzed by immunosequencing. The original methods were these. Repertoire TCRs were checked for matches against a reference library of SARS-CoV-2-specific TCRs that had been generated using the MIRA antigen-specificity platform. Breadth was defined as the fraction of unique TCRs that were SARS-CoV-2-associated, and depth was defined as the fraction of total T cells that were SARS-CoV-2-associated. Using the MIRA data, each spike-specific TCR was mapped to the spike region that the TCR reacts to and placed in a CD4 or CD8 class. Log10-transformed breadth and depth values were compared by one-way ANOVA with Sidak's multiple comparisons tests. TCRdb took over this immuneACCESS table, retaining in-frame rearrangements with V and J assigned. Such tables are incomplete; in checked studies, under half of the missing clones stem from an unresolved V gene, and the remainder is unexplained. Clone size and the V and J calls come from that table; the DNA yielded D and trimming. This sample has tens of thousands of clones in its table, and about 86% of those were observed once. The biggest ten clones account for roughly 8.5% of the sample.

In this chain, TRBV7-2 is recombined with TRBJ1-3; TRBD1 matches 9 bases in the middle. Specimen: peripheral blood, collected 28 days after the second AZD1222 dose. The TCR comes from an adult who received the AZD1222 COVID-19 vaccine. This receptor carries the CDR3 CASSLTGTGTGNTIYF. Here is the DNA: TGTGCCAGCAGCTTAACCGGGACAGGGACTGGAAACACCATATATTTT.